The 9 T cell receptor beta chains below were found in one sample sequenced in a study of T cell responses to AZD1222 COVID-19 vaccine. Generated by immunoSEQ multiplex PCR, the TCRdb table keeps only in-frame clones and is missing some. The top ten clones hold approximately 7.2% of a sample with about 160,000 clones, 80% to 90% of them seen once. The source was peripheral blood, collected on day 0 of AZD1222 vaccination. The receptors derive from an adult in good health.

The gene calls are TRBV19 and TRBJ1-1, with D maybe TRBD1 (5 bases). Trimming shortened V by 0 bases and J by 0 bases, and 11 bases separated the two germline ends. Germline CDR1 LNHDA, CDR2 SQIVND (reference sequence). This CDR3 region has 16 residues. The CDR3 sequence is CASSIDRGRVNTEAFF. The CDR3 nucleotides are TGTGCCAGTAGTATAGATCGCGGCAGGGTGAACACTGAAGCTTTCTTT.

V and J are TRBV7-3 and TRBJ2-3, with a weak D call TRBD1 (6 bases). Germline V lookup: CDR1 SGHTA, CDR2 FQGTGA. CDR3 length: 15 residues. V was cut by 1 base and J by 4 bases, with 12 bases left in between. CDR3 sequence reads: CASSLSGGQADTQYF. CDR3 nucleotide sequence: TGTGCCAGCAGCTTAAGTGGGGGCCAGGCAGATACGCAGTATTTT. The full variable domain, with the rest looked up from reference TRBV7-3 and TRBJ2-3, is GAGVSQTPSNKVTEKGKYVELRCDPISGHTALYWYRQSLGQGPEFLIYFQGTGAADDSGLPNDRFFAVRPEGSVSTLKIQRTERGDSAVYLCASSLSGGQADTQYFGPGTRLTVL.

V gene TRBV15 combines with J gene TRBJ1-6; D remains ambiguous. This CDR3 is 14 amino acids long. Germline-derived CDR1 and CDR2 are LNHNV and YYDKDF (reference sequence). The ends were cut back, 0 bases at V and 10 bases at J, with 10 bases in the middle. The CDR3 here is CATSRDPFTSPLHF. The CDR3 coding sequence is TGTGCCACCAGCAGAGACCCCTTCACATCACCCCTCCACTTT.

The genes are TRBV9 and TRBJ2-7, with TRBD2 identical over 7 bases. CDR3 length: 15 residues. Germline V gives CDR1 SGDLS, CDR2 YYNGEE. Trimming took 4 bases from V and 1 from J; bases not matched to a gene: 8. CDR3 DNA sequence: TGTGCCAGCAGCCCCCGGGCGGGGGTGTCCTACGAGCAGTACTTC. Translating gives CASSPRAGVSYEQYF.

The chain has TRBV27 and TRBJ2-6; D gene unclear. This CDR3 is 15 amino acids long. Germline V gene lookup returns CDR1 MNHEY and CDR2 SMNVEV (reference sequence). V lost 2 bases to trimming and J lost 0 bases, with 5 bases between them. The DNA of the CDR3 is TGTGCCAGCAGTTTAATAGCCTCTGGGGCCAACGTCCTGACTTTC. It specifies CASSLIASGANVLTF.

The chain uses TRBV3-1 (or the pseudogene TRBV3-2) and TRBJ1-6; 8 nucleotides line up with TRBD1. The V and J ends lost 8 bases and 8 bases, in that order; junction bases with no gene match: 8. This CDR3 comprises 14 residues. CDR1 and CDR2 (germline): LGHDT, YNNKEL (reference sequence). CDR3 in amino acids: CASSKGQGYSPLHF. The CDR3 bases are TGTGCCAGCTCAAAAGGACAGGGATATTCACCCCTCCACTTT.

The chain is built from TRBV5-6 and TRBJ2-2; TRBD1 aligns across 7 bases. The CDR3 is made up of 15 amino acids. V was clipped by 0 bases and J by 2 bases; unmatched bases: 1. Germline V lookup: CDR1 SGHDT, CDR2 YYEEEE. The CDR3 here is CASSLGQGNTGELFF. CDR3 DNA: TGTGCCAGCAGCTTGGGACAGGGCAACACCGGGGAGCTGTTTTTT.

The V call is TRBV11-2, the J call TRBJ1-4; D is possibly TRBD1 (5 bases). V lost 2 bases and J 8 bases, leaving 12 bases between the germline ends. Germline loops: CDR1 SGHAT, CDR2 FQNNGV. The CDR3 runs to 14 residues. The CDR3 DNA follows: TGTGCCAGCAGCTTATGGCAGGGCCAGGAAAAACTGTTTTTT. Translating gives CASSLWQGQEKLFF.

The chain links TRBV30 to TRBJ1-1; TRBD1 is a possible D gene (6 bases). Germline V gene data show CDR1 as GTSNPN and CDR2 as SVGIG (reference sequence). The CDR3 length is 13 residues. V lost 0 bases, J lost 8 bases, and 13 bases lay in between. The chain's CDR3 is CAWSVGGLLEAFF. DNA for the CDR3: TGTGCCTGGAGTGTCGGGGGCCTCTTAGAAGCTTTCTTT.